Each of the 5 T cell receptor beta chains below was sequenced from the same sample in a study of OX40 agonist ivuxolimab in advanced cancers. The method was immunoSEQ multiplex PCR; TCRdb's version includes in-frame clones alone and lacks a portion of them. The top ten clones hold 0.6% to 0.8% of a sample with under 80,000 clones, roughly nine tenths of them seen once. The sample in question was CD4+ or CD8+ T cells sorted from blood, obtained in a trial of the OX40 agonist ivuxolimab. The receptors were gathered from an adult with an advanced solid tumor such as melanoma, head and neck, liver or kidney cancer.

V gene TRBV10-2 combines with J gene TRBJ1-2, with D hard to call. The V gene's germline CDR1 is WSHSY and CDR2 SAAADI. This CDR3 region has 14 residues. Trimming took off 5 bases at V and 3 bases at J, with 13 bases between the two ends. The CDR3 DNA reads TGCGCCAGCAGTCCGGGAATTCGGGACTATGGCTACACCTTC. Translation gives CASSPGIRDYGYTF.

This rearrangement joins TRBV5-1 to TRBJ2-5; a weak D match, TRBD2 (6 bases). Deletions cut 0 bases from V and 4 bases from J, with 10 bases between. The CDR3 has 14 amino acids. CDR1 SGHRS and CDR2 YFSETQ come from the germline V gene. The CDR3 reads CASSLVTAGETQYF. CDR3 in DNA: TGCGCCAGCAGCTTGGTTACAGCGGGAGAGACCCAGTACTTC.

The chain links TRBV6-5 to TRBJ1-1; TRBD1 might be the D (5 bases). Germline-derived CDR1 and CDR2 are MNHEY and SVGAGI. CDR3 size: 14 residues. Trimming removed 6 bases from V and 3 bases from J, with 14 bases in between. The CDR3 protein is CASSRDFRDTEAFF. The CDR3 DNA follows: TGTGCCAGCAGCAGGGACTTTCGGGACACTGAAGCTTTCTTT.

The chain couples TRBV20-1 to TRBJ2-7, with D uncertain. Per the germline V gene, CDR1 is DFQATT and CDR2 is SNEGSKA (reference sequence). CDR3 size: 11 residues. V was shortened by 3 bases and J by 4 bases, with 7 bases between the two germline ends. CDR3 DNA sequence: TGCAGTGCTAGGTGGGAATACGAGCAGTACTTC. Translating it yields CSARWEYEQYF.

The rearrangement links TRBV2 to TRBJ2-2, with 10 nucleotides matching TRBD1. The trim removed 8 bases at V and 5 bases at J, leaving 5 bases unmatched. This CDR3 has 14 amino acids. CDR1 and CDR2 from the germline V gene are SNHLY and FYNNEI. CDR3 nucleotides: TGTGCCAGCGGCGGACAGGGGGAGACCGGGGAGCTGTTTTTT. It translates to CASGGQGETGELFF.